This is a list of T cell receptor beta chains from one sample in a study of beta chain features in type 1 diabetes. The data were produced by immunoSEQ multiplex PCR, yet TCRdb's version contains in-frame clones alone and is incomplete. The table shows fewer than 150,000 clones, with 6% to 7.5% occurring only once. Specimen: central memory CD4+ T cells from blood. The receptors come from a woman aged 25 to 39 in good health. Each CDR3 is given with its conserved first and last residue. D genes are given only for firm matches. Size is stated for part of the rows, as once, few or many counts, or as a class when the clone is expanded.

CDR3aa: CASSLQREDTGELFF; CDR3nt: TGTGCCAGCAGCCTCCAGCGGGAGGACACCGGGGAGCTGTTTTTT; abundance: .; d_gene: TRBD2; v_gene: TRBV9; j_gene: TRBJ2-2
CDR3aa: CASSTGAGLAGGFEFF; CDR3nt: TGTGCCAGTAGTACAGGGGCGGGACTAGCGGGAGGATTCGAGTTCTTC; abundance: few; d_gene: TRBD2; v_gene: TRBV19; j_gene: TRBJ2-1
CDR3aa: CASSLRVRRNTEAFF; CDR3nt: TGTGCCAGCAGTTTGCGGGTCAGGCGGAACACTGAAGCTTTCTTT; abundance: few; d_gene: .; v_gene: TRBV28; j_gene: TRBJ1-1
CDR3aa: CASTLFDTQYF; CDR3nt: TGTGCCAGTACCCTCTTTGATACGCAGTATTTT; abundance: few; d_gene: .; v_gene: TRBV19; j_gene: TRBJ2-3
CDR3aa: CASSSPSYNEQFF; CDR3nt: TGTGCCAGCAGTTCTCCGTCCTACAATGAGCAGTTCTTC; abundance: .; d_gene: .; v_gene: TRBV6-6; j_gene: TRBJ2-1
CDR3aa: CASSQENRGYSGANVLTF; CDR3nt: TGCGCCAGCAGCCAAGAAAACAGGGGGTACTCTGGGGCCAACGTCCTGACTTTC; abundance: .; d_gene: TRBD1; v_gene: TRBV4-1; j_gene: TRBJ2-6
CDR3aa: CASSLDGTSGRGEFF; CDR3nt: TGCGCCAGCAGCTTGGATGGGACTAGCGGGAGGGGGGAGTTCTTC; abundance: few; d_gene: TRBD2; v_gene: TRBV5-1; j_gene: TRBJ2-1
CDR3aa: CASSSGTSGRRTYNEQFF; CDR3nt: TGTGCCAGCAGCTCCGGGACTAGCGGGAGGAGGACCTACAATGAGCAGTTCTTC; abundance: few; d_gene: TRBD2; v_gene: TRBV28; j_gene: TRBJ2-1
CDR3aa: CASSAGTSGNTGELFF; CDR3nt: TGTGCCAGCAGTGCCGGGACTAGCGGGAACACCGGGGAGCTGTTTTTT; abundance: .; d_gene: TRBD2; v_gene: TRBV6-1; j_gene: TRBJ2-2
CDR3aa: CASRQNTDTQYF; CDR3nt: TGCGCCAGCAGACAAAACACAGATACGCAGTATTTT; abundance: few; d_gene: .; v_gene: TRBV5-1; j_gene: TRBJ2-3
CDR3aa: CASSSQGGTDTQYF; CDR3nt: TGTGCCAGCAGTTCACAGGGCGGCACAGATACGCAGTATTTT; abundance: .; d_gene: .; v_gene: TRBV28; j_gene: TRBJ2-3
CDR3aa: CASSYPTGASEQFF; CDR3nt: TGTGCCAGCAGTTATCCGACAGGGGCGAGTGAGCAGTTCTTC; abundance: few; d_gene: TRBD1; v_gene: TRBV28; j_gene: TRBJ2-1
CDR3aa: CASSPRGGGNNEQFF; CDR3nt: TGTGCCAGCTCACCCCGAGGGGGGGGAAACAATGAGCAGTTCTTC; abundance: .; d_gene: .; v_gene: TRBV18; j_gene: TRBJ2-1
CDR3aa: CASSYGLAGDTDTQYF; CDR3nt: TGTGCCAGCAGTTACGGGTTAGCGGGAGACACAGATACGCAGTATTTT; abundance: .; d_gene: TRBD2; v_gene: TRBV6-6; j_gene: TRBJ2-3
CDR3aa: CASSTGTVYSGANVLTF; CDR3nt: TGTGCCAGCAGCACAGGGACAGTTTATTCTGGGGCCAACGTCCTGACTTTC; abundance: few; d_gene: TRBD1; v_gene: TRBV7-3; j_gene: TRBJ2-6
CDR3aa: CASSDLGGAQPQHF; CDR3nt: TGTGCCAGCAGTGATTTAGGGGGAGCTCAGCCCCAGCATTTT; abundance: .; d_gene: .; v_gene: TRBV6-1; j_gene: TRBJ1-5
CDR3aa: CASRVTSGIYEQYF; CDR3nt: TGTGCCAGCAGGGTAACTAGCGGGATATACGAGCAGTACTTC; abundance: .; d_gene: TRBD2; v_gene: TRBV5-4; j_gene: TRBJ2-7
CDR3aa: CASAPPLADLYEQYF; CDR3nt: TGTGCCAGCGCCCCCCCCCTGGCAGATCTCTACGAGCAGTACTTC; abundance: once; d_gene: .; v_gene: TRBV28; j_gene: TRBJ2-7
CDR3aa: CASSPPGTSGMRETQYF; CDR3nt: TGTGCCAGCTCACCGCCGGGGACTAGCGGGATGAGGGAGACCCAGTACTTC; abundance: few; d_gene: TRBD2; v_gene: TRBV18; j_gene: TRBJ2-5
CDR3aa: CAWSKTGVYEQYF; CDR3nt: TGTGCCTGGAGTAAGACAGGTGTCTACGAGCAGTACTTC; abundance: few; d_gene: .; v_gene: TRBV30; j_gene: TRBJ2-7
CDR3aa: CASRVDSYEQYF; CDR3nt: TGTGCCAGCAGAGTGGACAGTTACGAGCAGTACTTC; abundance: .; d_gene: .; v_gene: TRBV2; j_gene: TRBJ2-7
CDR3aa: CASSVATSASGSGVQFF; CDR3nt: TGTGCCAGCAGCGTAGCAACTTCGGCTAGCGGGAGTGGGGTCCAGTTCTTC; abundance: .; d_gene: TRBD2; v_gene: TRBV9; j_gene: TRBJ2-1
CDR3aa: CASSLDTFSGNTIYF; CDR3nt: TGTGCCAGCTCGTTGGACACCTTCTCTGGAAACACCATATATTTT; abundance: .; d_gene: .; v_gene: TRBV18; j_gene: TRBJ1-3
CDR3aa: CASSLGLAGSYNEQFF; CDR3nt: TGTGCCAGCAGCTTGGGACTAGCGGGCTCCTACAATGAGCAGTTCTTC; abundance: .; d_gene: TRBD2; v_gene: TRBV5-6; j_gene: TRBJ2-1
CDR3aa: CASISLGNTEAFF; CDR3nt: TGTGCCAGCATTTCCCTCGGGAACACTGAAGCTTTCTTT; abundance: few; d_gene: .; v_gene: TRBV6-6; j_gene: TRBJ1-1
CDR3aa: CASSPGTSGTYEQYF; CDR3nt: TGTGCCAGCAGTCCCGGGACTAGCGGAACCTACGAGCAGTACTTC; abundance: few; d_gene: TRBD2; v_gene: TRBV28; j_gene: TRBJ2-7
CDR3aa: CATGTSGRNTGELFF; CDR3nt: TGTGCCACCGGGACTAGCGGGAGAAACACCGGGGAGCTGTTTTTT; abundance: few; d_gene: TRBD2; v_gene: TRBV7-9; j_gene: TRBJ2-2
CDR3aa: CASSYPASPQETQYF; CDR3nt: TGTGCCAGCAGTTACCCCGCTAGCCCACAAGAGACCCAGTACTTC; abundance: few; d_gene: .; v_gene: TRBV6-6; j_gene: TRBJ2-5